This T cell receptor beta chain derives from a study of Ad26.COV2.S vaccination and SARS-CoV-2 variants. The table came from immunoSEQ multiplex PCR; TCRdb's copy has only in-frame clones and leaves some out. The sample carries just over 350,000 clones, roughly 81% recorded once. V was cut by 0 bases and J by 5 bases, with 10 bases left in between. The CDR3 contains 15 residues. CDR1 is KGHSH, CDR2 LQKENI, per germline. Treatment specified: some 20 received Ad26.COV2.S at low or high dose, single or two shots; five or six received placebo; per-sample allocation not given. Specimen acquisition occurred on day 63 following the initial vaccine or placebo injection.

This sequence was found in a person aged 18-60 years who received the Ad26.COV2.S COVID-19 vaccine or a placebo. The chain links TRBV18 to TRBJ1-4, with D possibly matching TRBD1 (5 bases). The sequencing here drew on peripheral blood, taken in a trial of Ad26.COV2.S vaccine versus placebo. CDR3 coding DNA: TGTGCCAGCTCACCACCCCGGACAATAAATGAAAAACTGTTTTTT. This gives the protein CASSPPRTINEKLFF.